This T cell receptor (beta chain) was retrieved from a study of T cell repertoires in cytomegalovirus infection. Study as a whole: Public TCR beta signatures indicated both CMV infection and matching HLA type.

Overall study findings and caveats: The study found HLA-C-restricted CMV-specific TCR beta clonotypes dominating the ex vivo response. Carriers of CMV and the relevant HLA type were discriminated by public TCR beta frequency.

TCRdb redid the calling of the reads with MiXCR, one entry per CDR3 protein. The sample has about 150,000 distinct CDR3 sequences; around 22% are singletons. In the case of this clonotype: Its antigen is currently unknown.

The V end lost 6 bases, the J end lost 7 bases, and 21 bases lay between the germline ends. The CDR3 length is 16 residues. Sequencing input: PBMCs. The clonotype was recovered from a human donor in good health (CMV status not recorded). Some clones in this sample may be carry-over from other donors' samples. The chain has TRBV23-1 and TRBJ2-2; D possibly corresponds to TRBD2 (5 bases). Being an ORF, TRBV23-1 has a function that is uncertain. CDR3 in DNA: TGCGCCAGCAGGCCGAAAAAGGGAGAAGTGGTCGGGGAGCTGTTTTTT. Translation: CASRPKKGEVVGELFF.